This record covers a single T cell receptor (beta chain). Its target is unknown. The length of the CDR3 is 14 residues. Trimming pared 2 bases from V and 5 bases from J, leaving 13 bases between. Germline-derived CDR1 and CDR2 are SGHNT and YYREEE (reference sequence). The protocol was immunoSEQ multiplex PCR, while the TCRdb copy is restricted to in-frame clones and leaves out a portion. The table has 65,000 to 80,000 clones, about 86% seen once; the top ten hold approximately 2%. These data are taken from a study of OX40 agonist ivuxolimab in advanced cancers. Regarding the study as a whole: What antigens the expanded peripheral T cells recognized was never established. With doses of 0.1 to 3.0 mg/kg, CD4+ and CD8+ blood T cells had undergone clonal expansion by week 6. A proportion of nonresponders additionally exhibited low normalized T-cell clonal expansion.

This rearrangement joins TRBV5-4 to TRBJ1-1; D gene uncertain. The specimen comprised CD4+ or CD8+ T cells sorted from blood, sampled in a trial of the OX40 agonist ivuxolimab. The source of this sequence is an adult with an advanced solid tumor such as melanoma, head and neck, liver or kidney cancer. The CDR3 DNA follows: TGTGCCAGCAGCTTAGTGGCACCGGGAACTGAAGCTTTCTTT. Translation gives CASSLVAPGTEAFF. The full variable domain, its missing parts supplied by reference TRBV5-4 and TRBJ1-1, is ETGVTQSPTHLIKTRGQQVTLRCSSQSGHNTVSWYQQALGQGPQFIFQYYREEENGRGNFPPRFSGLQFPNYSSELNVNALELDDSALYLCASSLVAPGTEAFFGQGTRLTVV.